Listed below are T cell receptor beta chains from one sample, sequenced in a study of metastatic and nonmetastatic thyroid tumors. Through MiXCR, TCRdb re-clonotyped the PCR reads. This table has approximately 25,000 clones, roughly 15% appearing once. The specimen sequenced was blood. Receptor source: a male donor with papillary thyroid cancer or a benign thyroid nodule (not recorded which). Some clones in this sample may be carry-over from other donors' samples. Each CDR3 is given without its conserved first and last residue.

CDR3,V,J
ASSLETSSYNEQF,TRBV11-3,TRBJ2-1
ASSAGQGMFRNAEAF,TRBV27,TRBJ1-1
ASLGQGFSGYT,TRBV2,TRBJ1-2
SNVGGNTEAF,TRBV29-1,TRBJ1-1
ASSLGLASSEQY,TRBV5-1,TRBJ2-7
ASSPRQGAPSYNEQF,TRBV27,TRBJ2-1
SSGRGQGHTDTQY,TRBV12-5,TRBJ2-3
ASSRVLAGATDTQY,TRBV27,TRBJ2-3
ASSFGLAGVREQY,TRBV28,TRBJ2-7
ATSRGGQASSYEQY,TRBV15,TRBJ2-7
ASHVTGQGASYEQY,TRBV28,TRBJ2-7
AISPWGGCARRRYEAF,TRBV6-6,TRBJ1-1
ASSYGGTSYEQY,TRBV6-6,TRBJ2-7
ASGISLTTEAF,TRBV19,TRBJ1-1
AWSVWGLAGVNEQF,TRBV30,TRBJ2-1
ASSGLGGRGEAF,TRBV28,TRBJ1-1
ATLKPNSPLH,TRBV7-2,TRBJ1-6
ASSSGTLSTDTQY,TRBV9,TRBJ2-3